This T cell receptor beta chain stems from a study of blood T cell repertoires in COVID-19. Adults between about 18 and 95 years of age took part from fewer than 30 US areas. Per the germline V gene, CDR1 is SGHDN and CDR2 is FVKESK. With V trimmed by 2 bases and J by 4 bases, 4 bases remained unmatched. The CDR3 totals 15 residues. In the original analysis: Reference gene primer amplification gave estimated nucleated cell counts. Here immunoSEQ multiplex PCR was the method, and the copy in TCRdb shows in-frame clones only, minus some. From that table come the V and J calls and clone size; the DNA was used to work out D and trimming. The sample contains hundreds of thousands of clones, just over 85% of which appear only once.

The sequencing sample was made of PBMCs or T cells enriched from blood (not recorded which). This receptor was identified in a man younger than 45 who had recovered from COVID-19. V gene TRBV14 combines with J gene TRBJ2-1, with 8 bases aligning to TRBD1. CDR3 in amino acids: CASSQRRDRYNEQFF. CDR3 nucleotide sequence: TGTGCCAGCAGCCAACGGCGGGACAGGTACAATGAGCAGTTCTTC.